This T cell receptor (beta chain) was identified during a study of cytomegalovirus exposure and HLA in healthy donors. The study's findings and limits: A later analysis associated approximately 17,000 TCR beta sequences with HLA alleles at a 0.05 false discovery rate. There were several of the most significant clusters that appeared linked to common viral pathogens in a later analysis. The productive fraction for most TCR beta V segments was about 90% or about 30% in an earlier analysis.

Between the trimmed V and J ends, which lost 3 bases and 3 bases, there was a span of 8 bases. This CDR3 is built from 14 residues. In germline, CDR1 is SEHNR, CDR2 FQNEAQ (reference sequence). It was with 60 Vbeta and 13 Jbeta primers that the PCR ran. Data came from immunoSEQ multiplex PCR; TCRdb stores just in-frame clones and leaves some out. In the table there are about 100,000 clones, approximately 76% of which are singletons. For this clone: What it recognizes is unknown.

The chain carries TRBV7-9 and TRBJ1-4; D is unresolved. Material: PBMCs. The TCR comes from a woman aged 55-75 years in good health and CMV-seropositive. CDR3 coding DNA: TGTGCCAGCAGCTTTTGGCAGGCTAATGAAAAACTGTTTTTT. Its translation is CASSFWQANEKLFF.